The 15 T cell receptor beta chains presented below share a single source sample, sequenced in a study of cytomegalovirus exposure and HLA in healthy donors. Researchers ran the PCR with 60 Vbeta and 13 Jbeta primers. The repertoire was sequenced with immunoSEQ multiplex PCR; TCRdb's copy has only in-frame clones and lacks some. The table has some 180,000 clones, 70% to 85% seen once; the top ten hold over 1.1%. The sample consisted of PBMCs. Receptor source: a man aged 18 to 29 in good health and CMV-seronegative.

CDR3 sequence (DNA): TGTGCCAGCAGCTTAGCGGGAGGCGGAAATGAGCAGTTCTTC. Translating it yields CASSLAGGGNEQFF. This chain connects TRBV7-2 to TRBJ2-1; D possibly corresponds to TRBD2 (6 bases). The germline CDR1 and CDR2 sequences are SGHTA and FQGNSA. The CDR3 totals 14 residues. Trimming took 0 bases from V and 7 from J, leaving 10 bases between them.

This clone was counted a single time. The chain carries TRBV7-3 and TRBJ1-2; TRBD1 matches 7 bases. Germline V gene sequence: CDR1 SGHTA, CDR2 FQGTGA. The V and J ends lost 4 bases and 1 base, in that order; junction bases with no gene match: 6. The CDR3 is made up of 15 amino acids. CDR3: CASSSSRDSNYGYTF. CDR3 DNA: TGTGCCAGCAGCTCGAGCCGGGACAGTAACTATGGCTACACCTTC.

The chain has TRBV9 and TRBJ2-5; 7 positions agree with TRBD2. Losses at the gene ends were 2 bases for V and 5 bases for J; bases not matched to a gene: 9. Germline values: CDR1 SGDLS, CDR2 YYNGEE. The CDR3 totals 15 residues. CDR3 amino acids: CASSVVSAGVETQYF. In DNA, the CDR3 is TGTGCCAGCAGCGTTGTTTCGGCGGGAGTGGAGACCCAGTACTTC.

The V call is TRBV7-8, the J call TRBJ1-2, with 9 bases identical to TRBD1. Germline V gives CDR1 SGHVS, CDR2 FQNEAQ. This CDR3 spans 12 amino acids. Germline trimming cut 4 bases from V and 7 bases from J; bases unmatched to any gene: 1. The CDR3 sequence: CASSSTGGGYTF. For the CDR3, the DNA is TGTGCCAGCAGCTCGACAGGGGGTGGCTACACCTTC. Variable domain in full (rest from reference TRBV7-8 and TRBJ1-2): GAGVSQSPRYKVAKRGQDVALRCDPISGHVSLFWYQQALGQGPEFLTYFQNEAQLDKSGLPSDRFFAERPEGSVSTLKIQRTQQEDSAVYLCASSSTGGGYTFGSGTRLTVV.

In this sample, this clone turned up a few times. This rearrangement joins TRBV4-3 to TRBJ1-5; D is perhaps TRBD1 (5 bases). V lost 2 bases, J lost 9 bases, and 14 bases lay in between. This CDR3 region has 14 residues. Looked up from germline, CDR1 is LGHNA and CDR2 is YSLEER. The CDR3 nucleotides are TGCGCCAGCAGCCAATTTTCGGGGGATCGGCCCCAGCATTTT. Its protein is CASSQFSGDRPQHF.

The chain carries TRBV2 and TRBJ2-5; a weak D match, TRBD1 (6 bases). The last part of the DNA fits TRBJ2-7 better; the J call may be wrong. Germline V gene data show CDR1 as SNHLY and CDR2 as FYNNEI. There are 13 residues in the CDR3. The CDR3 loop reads CASSGDMAYEQYF. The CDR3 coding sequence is TGTGCCAGCAGTGGGGACATGGCCTACGAGCAGTACTTC.

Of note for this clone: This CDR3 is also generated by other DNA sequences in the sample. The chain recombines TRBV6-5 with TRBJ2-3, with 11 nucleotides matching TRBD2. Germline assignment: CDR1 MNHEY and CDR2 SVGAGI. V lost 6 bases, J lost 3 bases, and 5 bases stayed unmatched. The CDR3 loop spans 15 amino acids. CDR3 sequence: CASSRLAGGTDTQYF. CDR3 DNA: TGTGCCAGCAGCCGCCTAGCGGGAGGAACAGATACGCAGTATTTT.

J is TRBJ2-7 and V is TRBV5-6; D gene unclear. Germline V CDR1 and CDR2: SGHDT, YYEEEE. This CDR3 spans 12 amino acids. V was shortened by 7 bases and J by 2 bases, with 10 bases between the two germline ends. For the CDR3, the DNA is TGTGCCAGCGGCCCATCCGCCTACGAGCAGTACTTC. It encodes CASGPSAYEQYF.

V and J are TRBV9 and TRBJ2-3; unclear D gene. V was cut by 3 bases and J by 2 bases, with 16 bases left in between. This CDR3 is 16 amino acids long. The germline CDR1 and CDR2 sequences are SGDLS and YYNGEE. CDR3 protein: CASSEDPTGFTDTQYF. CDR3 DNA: TGTGCCAGCAGCGAAGATCCGACTGGATTCACAGATACGCAGTATTTT.

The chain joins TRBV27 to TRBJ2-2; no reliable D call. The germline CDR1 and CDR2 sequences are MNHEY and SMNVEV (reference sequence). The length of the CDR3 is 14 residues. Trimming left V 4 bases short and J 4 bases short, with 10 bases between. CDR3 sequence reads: CASSSLPRTGELFF. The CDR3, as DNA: TGTGCCAGCAGTTCCCTCCCGCGCACCGGGGAGCTGTTTTTT.

The CDR3: CASSRDGVNTEAFF. The DNA for the CDR3 is TGTGCCAGCAGCCGCGACGGGGTAAACACTGAAGCTTTCTTT. The rearrangement uses TRBV7-9 and TRBJ1-1; D is ambiguous. The CDR3 contains 14 residues. Germline lookup yields CDR1 SEHNR and CDR2 FQNEAQ (reference sequence). V lost 5 bases, J lost 2 bases, and 12 bases lay in between.

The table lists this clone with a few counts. This chain's CDR3 is CAWSTRTGALLVNTEAFF. Here the CDR3 DNA reads TGTGCCTGGAGTACCAGGACAGGGGCCCTTTTGGTGAACACTGAAGCTTTCTTT. This chain uses TRBV30 with TRBJ1-1, with TRBD1 identical over 9 bases. The germline V gene encodes CDR1 GTSNPN and CDR2 SVGIG (reference sequence). V dropped 2 bases and J dropped 0; count of bases not matched to a gene: 13. This CDR3 has 18 amino acids.

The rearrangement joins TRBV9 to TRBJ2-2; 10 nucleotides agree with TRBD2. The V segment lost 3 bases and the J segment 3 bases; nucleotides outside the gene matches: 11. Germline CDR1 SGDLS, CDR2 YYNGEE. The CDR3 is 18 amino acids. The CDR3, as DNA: TGTGCCAGCAGCGCGCTAGCGGGAGCTGTTGGGGACACCGGGGAGCTGTTTTTT. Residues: CASSALAGAVGDTGELFF.

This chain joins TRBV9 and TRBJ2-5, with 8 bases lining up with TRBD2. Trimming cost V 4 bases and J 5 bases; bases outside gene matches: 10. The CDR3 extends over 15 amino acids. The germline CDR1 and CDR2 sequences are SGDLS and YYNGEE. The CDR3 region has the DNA TGTGCCAGCAGCCCTACGGGAGGGCCGGTGGAGACCCAGTACTTC. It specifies CASSPTGGPVETQYF.

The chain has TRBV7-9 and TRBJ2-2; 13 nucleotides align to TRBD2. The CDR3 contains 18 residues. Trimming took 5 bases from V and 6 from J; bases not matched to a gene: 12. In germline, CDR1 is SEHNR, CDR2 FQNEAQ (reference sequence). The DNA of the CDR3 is TGTGCCAGCAGCGCCCTACTAGCGGGAGGGGGTTTGGCCGGGGAGCTGTTTTTT. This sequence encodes CASSALLAGGGLAGELFF.